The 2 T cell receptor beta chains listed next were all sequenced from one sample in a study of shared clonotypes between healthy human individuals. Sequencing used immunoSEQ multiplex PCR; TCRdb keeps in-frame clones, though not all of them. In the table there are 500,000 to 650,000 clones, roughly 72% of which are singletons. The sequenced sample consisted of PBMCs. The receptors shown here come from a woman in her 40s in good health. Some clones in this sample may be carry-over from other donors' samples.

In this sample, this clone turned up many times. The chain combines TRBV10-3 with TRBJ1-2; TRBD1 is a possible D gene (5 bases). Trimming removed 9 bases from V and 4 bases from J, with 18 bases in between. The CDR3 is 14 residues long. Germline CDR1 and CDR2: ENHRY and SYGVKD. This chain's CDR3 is CAIGSPGFAYGYTF. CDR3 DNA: TGTGCCATAGGGAGCCCAGGGTTTGCCTATGGCTACACCTTC.

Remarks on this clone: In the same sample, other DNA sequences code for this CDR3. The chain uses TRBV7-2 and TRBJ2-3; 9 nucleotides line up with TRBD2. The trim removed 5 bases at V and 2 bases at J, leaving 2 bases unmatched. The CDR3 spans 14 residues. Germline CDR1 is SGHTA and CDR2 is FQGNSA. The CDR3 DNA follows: TGTGCCAGCAGCCCGGGACTAGCCACAGATACGCAGTATTTT. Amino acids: CASSPGLATDTQYF.